The 32 T cell receptor beta chains presented below share a single source sample, sequenced in a study of vaccination effects on CD4 cells after COVID-19 (dated by TCRdb to between 2021 and 2022). No antigens are known for them. Library creation used the immunoSEQ multiplex PCR assay. The table comes from immuneACCESS by way of TCRdb, which keeps in-frame sequences with V and J called. Part of the clones is missing from these tables; in studies checked, under half for an unresolved V gene and the rest for unknown reasons. For this sample there are 28,000 or so clones; 72% appear just once. The top ten hold about 10% of the sample. To identify antigen-specific CD4+ T cell clonotypes by their expansion, the ViraFEST assay first stimulated PBMC with viral peptide pools and then applied TCR sequencing. After about 10 days of culture, CD4+ T cells were isolated with the EasySep CD4+ T cell isolation kit. The absence of prior SARS-CoV-2 infection in healthy vaccine recipients was confirmed by negative nucleocapsid antibodies before and after vaccination.

The sample consisted of CD4+ T cells from PBMCs cultured with SARS-CoV-2 spike peptides, taken before COVID-19 vaccination. The sample's cell subset or site label, decoded: SARS-CoV-2 spike overlapping peptide pool stimulation. These receptor sequences come from a human donor who received a COVID-19 vaccine.

This chain connects TRBV27 to TRBJ1-1, with D uncertain. Between the trimmed V and J ends, which lost 2 bases and 9 bases, there was a span of 7 bases. Germline-derived CDR1 and CDR2 are MNHEY and SMNVEV (reference sequence). The CDR3 contains 11 residues. The CDR3 nucleotides read TGTGCCAGCAGTTTAGGGAGACAAGCTTTCTTT. Its translation is CASSLGRQAFF.

This chain connects TRBV5-4 to TRBJ1-5, with D maybe TRBD1 (5 bases). This CDR3 is 13 amino acids long. V dropped 4 bases and J dropped 4 bases, with 9 bases sitting between them. The germline gives CDR1 SGHNT, CDR2 YYREEE (reference sequence). This CDR3 reads CASSADTNQPQHF. The CDR3 DNA is TGTGCCAGCAGCGCGGACACTAATCAGCCCCAGCATTTT.

The chain has TRBV7-2 and TRBJ2-7; 7 positions agree with TRBD1. In germline, CDR1 is SGHTA, CDR2 FQGNSA. V gave up 5 bases and J gave up 2 bases; unmatched junction bases: 15. The length of the CDR3 is 17 residues. The CDR3 spells CASSLTFYRGFTYEQYF. The DNA for the CDR3 is TGTGCCAGCAGCCTAACTTTCTACAGGGGATTCACCTACGAGCAGTACTTC.

This clone turned up a few times. The J gene is TRBJ1-1, the V gene TRBV13; 9 positions match TRBD1. CDR1 is PRHDT and CDR2 is FYEKMQ in the germline V gene (reference sequence). The CDR3 is 15 amino acids. V trimming: 10 bases; J trimming: 7 bases; junction bases outside the gene matches: 16. The CDR3, as DNA: TGTGCCACACAAAAGTGGGGACAGGGCTTCAGTGAAGCTTTCTTT. Protein: CATQKWGQGFSEAFF. The variable domain in full, completed from reference TRBV13 and TRBJ1-1, reads AAGVIQSPRHLIKEKRETATLKCYPIPRHDTVYWYQQGPGQDPQFLISFYEKMQSDKGSIPDRFSAQQFSDYHSELNMSSLELGDSALYFCATQKWGQGFSEAFFGQGTRLTVV.

V gene TRBV5-1 combines with J gene TRBJ1-6; 12 bases are a match to TRBD1. Germline assignment: CDR1 SGHRS and CDR2 YFSETQ. J lost 8 bases, V lost 6 bases, and 15 bases had no gene match. The CDR3 runs 18 residues. CDR3 bases: TGCGCCAGCACCTCCACCGGGACAGGGGGCTCGGGATATTCACCCCTCCACTTT. Translated: CASTSTGTGGSGYSPLHF.

This clone was detected a few times. This chain joins TRBV3-1 (or the pseudogene TRBV3-2) and TRBJ1-6; 7 bases agree with TRBD1. The CDR3 totals 15 residues. The J segment lost 10 bases and the V segment lost 4 bases, leaving 10 bases of the junction unmatched. Germline loops: CDR1 LGHDT, CDR2 YNNKEL (reference sequence). CDR3 sequence: CASSLRDRVGSPLHF. In DNA form, the CDR3 reads TGTGCCAGCAGCCTCCGCGACAGGGTAGGGTCACCCCTCCACTTT.

V usage is TRBV5-8 and J usage is TRBJ1-5; the D gene is possibly TRBD1 (6 bases). CDR3 length equals 17 residues. V was clipped by 4 bases and J by 6 bases, with 23 bases between them. Germline V gene data show CDR1 as SGHTS and CDR2 as YDEGEE. CDR3 coding DNA: TGTGCCAGCAGCCCCCTCCCCCAGACAGGCCTGACTCAGCCCCAGCATTTT. Translation: CASSPLPQTGLTQPQHF.

A note on this clone: The CDR3 does not end in the conserved phenylalanine or tryptophan, so this is likely a read error. It is unclear where the CDR3 begins or ends on the DNA, so no DNA is shown, and the CDR3 is as TCRdb lists it. The J gene is TRBJ2-7, the V gene TRBV21-1. TRBV21-1 represents a pseudogene. The CDR3 totals 10 residues, both ends included. CDR3 region: CASSNLRGLI.

The rearrangement uses TRBV6-5 and TRBJ2-3; D may be TRBD1 (6 bases). Looked up from germline, CDR1 is MNHEY and CDR2 is SVGAGI. The CDR3 loop spans 13 amino acids. Trimming pared 6 bases from V and 1 base from J, leaving 8 bases between. The CDR3 bases are TGTGCCAGCAGACAGGGAGGCACAGATACGCAGTATTTT. Encoded protein: CASRQGGTDTQYF.

The rearrangement uses TRBV6-5 and TRBJ2-1, with a weak D call TRBD2 (6 bases). CDR1 is MNHEY and CDR2 is SVGAGI in the germline V gene. Deletions cut 8 bases from V and 0 bases from J, with 14 bases between. This CDR3 has 15 amino acids. The CDR3 DNA reads TGTGCCAGCCGGGGACTCTTAAGCTCCTACAATGAGCAGTTCTTC. This encodes CASRGLLSSYNEQFF.

The chain links TRBV18 to TRBJ1-2; the D is unclear. Germline V lookup: CDR1 KGHSH, CDR2 LQKENI. CDR3 size: 13 residues. Trimming left V 2 bases short and J 5 bases short, with 9 bases between. The CDR3 is CASSPLEFYGYTF. In DNA form, the CDR3 reads TGTGCCAGCTCACCATTAGAGTTTTATGGCTACACCTTC.

Only a few counts were recorded for this clone. V usage is TRBV9 and J usage is TRBJ2-7; 8 bases map to TRBD2. CDR1 is SGDLS, CDR2 YYNGEE, per germline. The CDR3 is 17 amino acids. With V trimmed by 1 base and J by 6 bases, 15 bases remained unmatched. The CDR3 is CASSVTELLAGPGEQYF. The DNA for the CDR3 is TGTGCCAGCAGCGTAACAGAGCTTTTAGCGGGACCTGGCGAGCAGTACTTC.

This clone showed up just once. This sequence joins TRBV15 and TRBJ1-4, with unresolved D. V was cut by 7 bases and J by 1 base, with 13 bases left in between. The CDR3 covers 15 residues. The germline V gene encodes CDR1 LNHNV and CDR2 YYDKDF (reference sequence). CDR3 sequence: CATNAQTGTNEKLFF. CDR3 sequence (DNA): TGTGCCACCAACGCTCAGACGGGAACTAATGAAAAACTGTTTTTT.

The chain has TRBV19 and TRBJ2-1; D gene unclear. Trimming took off 3 bases at V and 7 bases at J, with 16 bases between the two ends. The CDR3 extends over 15 amino acids. The germline gives CDR1 LNHDA, CDR2 SQIVND (reference sequence). The CDR3 DNA is TGTGCCAGTAGTATTGGAAACTATATCACTAATGAGCAGTTCTTC. Translating it yields CASSIGNYITNEQFF. Full variable domain (missing parts from reference TRBV19 and TRBJ2-1): DGGITQSPKYLFRKEGQNVTLSCEQNLNHDAMYWYRQDPGQGLRLIYYSQIVNDFQKGDIAEGYSVSREKKESFPLTVTSAQKNPTAFYLCASSIGNYITNEQFFGPGTRLTVL.

This clone was seen a single time. The gene calls are TRBV6-6 and TRBJ1-2; TRBD1 aligns across 8 bases. CDR3 length equals 13 residues. V lost 3 bases and J lost 7; bases outside the gene matches: 4. From germline, CDR1 is MNHNY and CDR2 SVGAGI (reference sequence). The CDR3 reads CASSYTGGGGYTF. Written as DNA, the CDR3 is TGTGCCAGCAGTTATACAGGGGGTGGTGGCTACACCTTC.

Only a few counts were recorded for this clone. The chain joins TRBV3-1 (or the pseudogene TRBV3-2) to TRBJ2-1; D gene uncertain. Germline V gene data show CDR1 as LGHDT and CDR2 as YNNKEL (reference sequence). Trimming removed 4 bases from V and 6 bases from J, with 7 bases in between. The CDR3 has 12 amino acids. CDR3 DNA sequence: TGTGCCAGCAGCCGGACGACCAATGAGCAGTTCTTC. Translated: CASSRTTNEQFF.

This clone was found a few times. The chain has TRBV2 and TRBJ2-7; TRBD2 aligns across 12 bases. J lost 2 bases, V lost 5 bases, and 4 bases had no gene match. This CDR3 has 15 amino acids. Germline assignment: CDR1 SNHLY and CDR2 FYNNEI. CDR3 in amino acids: CASSPRTSGAYEQYF. The CDR3 bases are TGTGCCAGCAGTCCCCGGACTAGCGGGGCCTACGAGCAGTACTTC.

The chain recombines TRBV13 with TRBJ2-7; TRBD2 matches 12 bases. The V gene's germline CDR1 is PRHDT and CDR2 FYEKMQ (reference sequence). Trimming at V came to 6 bases and at J to 2 bases, leaving 2 bases not matched to a gene. This CDR3 has 14 amino acids. In DNA form, the CDR3 reads TGTGCCAGCAGACTAGCGGGAGGAGCCTACGAGCAGTACTTC. This sequence encodes CASRLAGGAYEQYF.

The chain carries TRBV10-1 and TRBJ1-2, with a tentative D call TRBD1 (5 bases). The germline V gene encodes CDR1 WNHNN and CDR2 SYGVQD (reference sequence). This CDR3 has 13 amino acids. The germline V and J ends were trimmed by 6 bases and 4 bases, with 12 bases remaining between them. In DNA form, the CDR3 reads TGCGCCAGCAGCCCAGGGACGGTCTATGGCTACACCTTC. This codes for CASSPGTVYGYTF.

In its sample, this clone was seen a few times. The chain uses TRBV7-9 and TRBJ2-7, with 9 positions matching TRBD1. This CDR3 spans 15 amino acids. Germline CDR1 and CDR2: SEHNR and FQNEAQ (reference sequence). V shed 4 bases and J 3 bases; nucleotides not matched to a gene: 7. CDR3 in amino acids: CASSSDRGRVYEQYF. CDR3 DNA: TGTGCCAGCAGCTCGGACAGGGGAAGGGTCTACGAGCAGTACTTC.

The V and J genes are TRBV3-1 (or the pseudogene TRBV3-2) and TRBJ1-6; TRBD1 aligns across 9 bases. Germline V gene sequence: CDR1 LGHDT, CDR2 YNNKEL (reference sequence). The CDR3 totals 15 residues. V shed 1 base and J 7 bases; nucleotides not matched to a gene: 2. The CDR3 coding sequence is TGTGCCAGCAGCCAAGCCGGGACAGGGAATTCACCCCTCCACTTT. Its translation: CASSQAGTGNSPLHF.

This chain joins TRBV30 and TRBJ1-2; weak D call: TRBD1 (5 bases). In germline, CDR1 is GTSNPN, CDR2 SVGIG (reference sequence). The ends were cut back, 1 base at V and 0 bases at J, with 15 bases in the middle. The CDR3 spans 16 residues. As DNA, the CDR3 is TGTGCCTGGAGTGGGGGCAGCACCACCCCTAACTATGGCTACACCTTC. Encoded protein: CAWSGGSTTPNYGYTF.

This clone came up once. The chain carries TRBV7-9 and TRBJ2-7; D is unresolved. Trimming pared 1 base from V and 3 bases from J, leaving 10 bases between. There are 14 residues in the CDR3. Looked up from germline, CDR1 is SEHNR and CDR2 is FQNEAQ (reference sequence). The CDR3 sequence: CASSLVPAYYEQYF. The CDR3 DNA follows: TGTGCCAGCAGCTTAGTTCCAGCATACTACGAGCAGTACTTC. Supplemented by reference TRBV7-9 and TRBJ2-7, the full variable domain reads DTGVSQNPRHKITKRGQNVTFRCDPISEHNRLYWYRQTLGQGPEFLTYFQNEAQLEKSRLLSDRFSAERPKGSFSTLEIQRTEQGDSAMYLCASSLVPAYYEQYFGPGTRLTVT.

This sequence joins TRBV5-1 and TRBJ1-4; D perhaps matches TRBD1 (6 bases). The V end was cut by 0 bases, the J end by 7 bases, with 19 bases between. The germline V gene encodes CDR1 SGHRS and CDR2 YFSETQ. CDR3 length: 17 residues. CDR3 nucleotides: TGCGCCAGCAGCTTGGGGCAGGGGAGCATCGGGGGTGAAAAACTGTTTTTT. Translation: CASSLGQGSIGGEKLFF.

This clone was detected a few times. The chain recombines TRBV7-9 with TRBJ1-6, with D possibly TRBD1 on 5 matching bases. Germline CDR1 SEHNR, CDR2 FQNEAQ (reference sequence). Between the trimmed V and J ends, which lost 6 bases and 5 bases, there was a span of 11 bases. The CDR3 runs to 14 residues. The CDR3 is CASRTAQNNSPLHF. CDR3 nucleotide sequence: TGTGCCAGCAGGACAGCCCAGAATAATTCACCCCTCCACTTT.

The chain links TRBV6-6 to TRBJ2-1; D is ambiguous. Germline values: CDR1 MNHNY, CDR2 SVGAGI (reference sequence). Trimming removed 0 bases at V and 6 bases at J, with 9 bases between. This CDR3 comprises 14 residues. Here the CDR3 DNA reads TGTGCCAGCAGTTACTCTCAAGTTGCCAATGAGCAGTTCTTC. Amino acids: CASSYSQVANEQFF.

The table lists this clone with a few counts. The chain uses TRBV2 and TRBJ2-5, with D hard to call. Germline-derived CDR1 and CDR2 are SNHLY and FYNNEI. V lost 7 bases to trimming and J lost 2 bases, with 23 bases between them. The CDR3 is made up of 17 amino acids. The CDR3 DNA follows: TGTGCCAGCATAACGGTAGACCCCCTACTGCCTCAAGAGACCCAGTACTTC. Translation gives CASITVDPLLPQETQYF. Full variable domain (rest looked up from reference TRBV2 and TRBJ2-5): EPEVTQTPSHQVTQMGQEVILRCVPISNHLYFYWYRQILGQKVEFLVSFYNNEISEKSEIFDDQFSVERPDGSNFTLKIRSTKLEDSAMYFCASITVDPLLPQETQYFGPGTRLLVL.

V gene TRBV7-8 combines with J gene TRBJ1-5; weak D call: TRBD1 (6 bases). Deletions cut 5 bases from V and 2 bases from J, with 16 bases between. Germline V lookup: CDR1 SGHVS, CDR2 FQNEAQ. This CDR3 region has 16 residues. CDR3 in DNA: TGTGCCAGCAGCCCCGTTGGACAGATTGGCAATCAGCCCCAGCATTTT. As protein: CASSPVGQIGNQPQHF. The full variable domain, in which reference TRBV7-8 and TRBJ1-5 provide the parts outside the CDR3, is GAGVSQSPRYKVAKRGQDVALRCDPISGHVSLFWYQQALGQGPEFLTYFQNEAQLDKSGLPSDRFFAERPEGSVSTLKIQRTQQEDSAVYLCASSPVGQIGNQPQHFGDGTRLSIL.

The gene calls are TRBV7-2 and TRBJ1-2; 10 bases agree with TRBD1. The ends lost 4 bases at V and 8 bases at J; junction bases unmatched: 7. Germline CDR1 is SGHTA and CDR2 is FQGNSA. The CDR3 consists of 14 residues. The chain's CDR3 is CASSSDRGFGGYTF. The CDR3 region has the DNA TGTGCCAGCAGCTCGGACAGGGGGTTTGGGGGCTACACCTTC.

The chain couples TRBV5-1 to TRBJ2-7; D is perhaps TRBD1 or TRBD2 (5 bases each). Deletions cut 4 bases from V and 3 bases from J, with 17 bases between. Germline V gene lookup returns CDR1 SGHRS and CDR2 YFSETQ. The CDR3 is made up of 15 amino acids. The CDR3 DNA is TGCGCCAGCAGCCGATCTATAGAGGGGAACTACGAGCAGTACTTC. Its protein is CASSRSIEGNYEQYF.

Of note for this clone: An end of the junction does not agree with germline; a read error may underlie this. V is TRBV10-2 and J is TRBJ2-7; TRBD2 agrees at 11 bases. Germline assignment: CDR1 WSHSY and CDR2 SAAADI. This CDR3 spans 14 amino acids. DNA for the CDR3: TGCGCCAGCAGTGAGTCCCGACTAGCGGGGAAGTCATCCTTC. This gives the protein CASSESRLAGKSSF.

The chain couples TRBV29-1 to TRBJ2-5; 7 bases match TRBD2. V was pared by 7 bases and J by 5 bases, with 10 bases of the junction left unmatched. The CDR3 has 13 residues. CDR1 is SQVTM, CDR2 ANQGSEA, per germline. The CDR3 here is CSGAGGGDETQYF. In DNA, the CDR3 is TGCAGCGGTGCCGGGGGAGGGGACGAGACCCAGTACTTC.